This T cell receptor (beta chain) comes out of a study of graft-versus-host responses after intestinal transplantation. Background on the study: Anti-thymocyte globulin induction, then tacrolimus and steroids for two to four years, went to all recipients.

Concerning this clone itself: Its matching antigen is unknown.

V was cut by 9 bases and J by 0 bases, with 6 bases left in between. Germline V CDR1 and CDR2: SEHNR, FQNEAQ (reference sequence). This CDR3 is 13 amino acids long. Only in-frame clones appear in the TCRdb table, and some are missing; sequencing was by immunoSEQ multiplex PCR. The sample has roughly 28,000 clones, 82% seen once. The input for sequencing was unstimulated CD4+ T cells sorted from spleen or lymph node cells, taken before intestinal transplant. The chain joins TRBV7-9 to TRBJ2-6; no reliable D call. This TCR came from a human donor who received an intestinal transplant. The CDR3 reads CASRPSGANVLTF. Written as DNA, the CDR3 is TGTGCCAGTCGCCCCTCTGGGGCCAACGTCCTGACTTTC.